This T cell receptor beta chain was captured by sequencing in a study of T cells in Graves' hyperthyroidism and ophthalmopathy. The study, taken as a whole, reports: Also found in blood were most expanded thyroid clonotypes above 0.001. Prediction of ophthalmopathy progression came a median around 6 months pre-onset.

Among ophthalmopathy patients, the Clinical Activity Score reached at least 3, the NOSPECS grade reached at least 4, and duration remained under 3 months. Many counts were recorded for this clonotype. Its target is unknown. RNA transcripts yielded amplified TCR beta CDR3 regions. When the TCR CDR3 underwent first-round RT-PCR, the HTBI primer set was used. One entry per CDR3 protein, called by TCRdb with MiXCR from the multiplex PCR reads. The profile shows around 600,000 distinct CDR3 sequences, approximately 15% of them singletons. Per the germline V gene, CDR1 is MNHNS and CDR2 is SASEGT. V shed 6 bases, J shed 5 bases, and the junction held 12 bases outside the gene matches. CDR3 length: 15 residues.

This chain joins TRBV6-1 and TRBJ2-7; TRBD1 aligns across 8 bases. The sequenced sample was blood. The receptor comes from a woman under 30 with Graves' ophthalmopathy. The CDR3 nucleotides are TGTGCCAGCAGCAGGGGGCAGGGGGCCAAGGACGAGCAGTACTTC. Protein product: CASSRGQGAKDEQYF.